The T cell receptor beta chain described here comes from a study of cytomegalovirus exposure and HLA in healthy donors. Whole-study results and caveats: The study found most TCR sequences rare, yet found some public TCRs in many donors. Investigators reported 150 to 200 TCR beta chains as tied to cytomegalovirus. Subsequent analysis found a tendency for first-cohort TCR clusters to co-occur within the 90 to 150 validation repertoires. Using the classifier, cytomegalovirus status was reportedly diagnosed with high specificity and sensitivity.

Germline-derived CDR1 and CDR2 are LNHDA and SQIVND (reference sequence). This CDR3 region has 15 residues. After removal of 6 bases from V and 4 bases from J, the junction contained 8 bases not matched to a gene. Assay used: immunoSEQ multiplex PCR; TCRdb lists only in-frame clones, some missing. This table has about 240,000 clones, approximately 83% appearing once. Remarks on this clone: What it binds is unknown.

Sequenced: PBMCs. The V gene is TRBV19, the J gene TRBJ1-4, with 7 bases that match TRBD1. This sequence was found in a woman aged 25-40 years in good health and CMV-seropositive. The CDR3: CASRGAGQINEKLFF. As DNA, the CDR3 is TGTGCCAGTAGGGGGGCGGGACAGATTAATGAAAAACTGTTTTTT. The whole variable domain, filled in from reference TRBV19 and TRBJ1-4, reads DGGITQSPKYLFRKEGQNVTLSCEQNLNHDAMYWYRQDPGQGLRLIYYSQIVNDFQKGDIAEGYSVSREKKESFPLTVTSAQKNPTAFYLCASRGAGQINEKLFFGSGTQLSVL.